A single sample is the source of the 32 T cell receptor beta chains below, sequenced in a study of blood T cell repertoires in COVID-19 (TCRdb year 2020). Library preparation used the immunoSEQ multiplex PCR assay. TCRdb re-hosts the immuneACCESS table, in-frame sequences only. Its copies lack some clones; in the studies checked, an unresolved V gene accounts for under half of them, and the cause for the rest is not known. A total of 200,000 to 250,000 clones appear in this sample, over 80% of them only once. The ten largest clonotypes hold approximately 1.9% of the sample. Specimen: PBMCs or T cells enriched from blood (not recorded which). Source of these receptors: a woman between 18 and 29 years old who had recovered from COVID-19.

The chain combines TRBV6-5 with TRBJ1-2; D is unresolved. Germline CDR1 MNHEY, CDR2 SVGAGI. The CDR3 covers 15 residues. Between the trimmed V and J ends, which lost 6 bases and 5 bases, there was a span of 19 bases. Here the CDR3 DNA reads TGTGCCAGCAGCCCCGGGTTTAACTCCTTATATGGCTACACCTTC. Its translation: CASSPGFNSLYGYTF.

The chain joins TRBV2 to TRBJ1-5, with TRBD1 as a possible D gene (6 bases). With 3 bases removed from V and 7 bases from J, the gap between germline ends came to 16 bases. Germline CDR1 is SNHLY and CDR2 is FYNNEI. The CDR3 spans 15 residues. The CDR3 DNA sequence: TGTGCCAGCAGTGACGGGTCGGCAGGGGAACAGCCCCAGCATTTT. Protein product: CASSDGSAGEQPQHF.

This rearrangement joins TRBV28 to TRBJ2-5; 13 bases fit TRBD2. The CDR3 length is 14 residues. The V segment lost 6 bases and the J segment 3 bases; nucleotides outside the gene matches: 1. The germline gives CDR1 MDHEN, CDR2 SYDVKM. The CDR3 here is CASSGLAGEETQYF. Written as DNA, the CDR3 is TGTGCCAGCAGCGGACTAGCGGGAGAAGAGACCCAGTACTTC. Based on the CDR3 plus reference TRBV28 and TRBJ2-5, the full variable domain is DVKVTQSSRYLVKRTGEKVFLECVQDMDHENMFWYRQDPGLGLRLIYFSYDVKMKEKGDIPEGYSVSREKKERFSLILESASTNQTSMYLCASSGLAGEETQYFGPGTRLLVL.

This clone was observed once. The rearrangement uses TRBV4-2 and TRBJ1-1; 8 positions match TRBD1. This CDR3 spans 14 amino acids. Trimming cost V 3 bases and J 7 bases; bases outside gene matches: 7. The germline gives CDR1 LGHNA, CDR2 YNFKEQ. In nucleotides, the CDR3 is TGTGCCAGCAGCCAGGGGACAGGTGCAGGTGAAGCTTTCTTT. Translated, it gives CASSQGTGAGEAFF.

The chain is built from TRBV5-1 and TRBJ2-5; no reliable D call. V gave up 6 bases and J gave up 5 bases, with 11 bases separating them. This CDR3 contains 12 residues. The germline V gene has CDR1 SGHRS and CDR2 YFSETQ. The CDR3 DNA is TGCGCCAGCACCTCTTTACGGGAGACCCAGTACTTC. This encodes CASTSLRETQYF.

The chain has TRBV29-1 and TRBJ1-2; unclear D gene. V dropped 6 bases and J dropped 4 bases, with 21 bases sitting between them. The CDR3 sequence is 15 residues long. Germline CDR1 SQVTM, CDR2 ANQGSEA. CDR3 sequence: CSVGPAGIGFYGYTF. For the CDR3, the DNA is TGCAGCGTCGGCCCGGCGGGGATTGGGTTCTATGGCTACACCTTC. Complete variable domain (other parts from reference TRBV29-1 and TRBJ1-2): SAVISQKPSRDICQRGTSLTIQCQVDSQVTMMFWYRQQPGQSLTLIATANQGSEATYESGFVIDKFPISRPNLTFSTLTVSNMSPEDSSIYLCSVGPAGIGFYGYTFGSGTRLTVV.

V gene TRBV28 combines with J gene TRBJ1-5; a weak D match, TRBD1 (6 bases). Germline V gene data show CDR1 as MDHEN and CDR2 as SYDVKM. Trimming removed 6 bases from V and 5 bases from J, with 20 bases in between. This CDR3 comprises 16 residues. The chain's CDR3 is CASRSPWDKGDQPQHF. The CDR3 DNA sequence: TGTGCCAGCAGATCCCCCTGGGACAAGGGAGATCAGCCCCAGCATTTT.

This chain links TRBV5-1 with TRBJ1-2; D is undetermined. V was pared by 5 bases and J by 3 bases, with 14 bases between. Germline lookup yields CDR1 SGHRS and CDR2 YFSETQ. This CDR3 has 14 amino acids. CDR3 in amino acids: CASSEAEVYYGYTF. DNA of the CDR3: TGCGCCAGCAGTGAAGCGGAGGTCTACTATGGCTACACCTTC. The full variable domain, in which reference TRBV5-1 and TRBJ1-2 provide the parts outside the CDR3, is KAGVTQTPRYLIKTRGQQVTLSCSPISGHRSVSWYQQTPGQGLQFLFEYFSETQRNKGNFPGRFSGRQFSNSRSEMNVSTLELGDSALYLCASSEAEVYYGYTFGSGTRLTVV.

This clone was observed once. The genes are TRBV18 and TRBJ1-6; D is unclear. Trimming took 2 bases from V and 7 from J, leaving 9 bases between them. Germline V gene data show CDR1 as KGHSH and CDR2 as LQKENI. The CDR3 runs 14 residues. CDR3 sequence: CASSPATKNSPLHF. CDR3 nucleotide sequence: TGTGCCAGCTCACCAGCGACAAAAAATTCACCCCTCCACTTT.

This clone showed up many times. CDR3 protein: CATSRTRGGNAEAFF. The CDR3 DNA reads as TGTGCCACCAGCAGAACAAGAGGCGGTAACGCTGAAGCTTTCTTT. This chain uses TRBV15 with TRBJ1-1; D remains ambiguous. This CDR3 has 15 residues. V dropped 2 bases and J dropped 6 bases, with 16 bases sitting between them. Germline V lookup: CDR1 LNHNV, CDR2 YYDKDF (reference sequence). The full variable domain, rest sourced from reference TRBV15 and TRBJ1-1, is DAMVIQNPRYQVTQFGKPVTLSCSQTLNHNVMYWYQQKSSQAPKLLFHYYDKDFNNEADTPDNFQSRRPNTSFCFLDIRSPGLGDTAMYLCATSRTRGGNAEAFFGQGTRLTVV.

The CDR3 loop is CASSPARYTEAFF. DNA of the CDR3: TGTGCCAGCTCACCGGCCAGATACACTGAAGCTTTCTTT. This chain uses TRBV18 with TRBJ1-1; D unresolved. The CDR3 runs to 13 residues. Deletions cut 3 bases from V and 3 bases from J, with 8 bases between. Germline V gives CDR1 KGHSH, CDR2 LQKENI. Combining the CDR3 with reference TRBV18 and TRBJ1-1 gives the whole variable domain NAGVMQNPRHLVRRRGQEARLRCSPMKGHSHVYWYRQLPEEGLKFMVYLQKENIIDESGMPKERFSAEFPKEGPSILRIQQVVRGDSAAYFCASSPARYTEAFFGQGTRLTVV.

The rearrangement uses TRBV25-1 and TRBJ1-6; D not resolved. In germline, CDR1 is MGHDK, CDR2 SYGVNS. This CDR3 region has 14 residues. Trimming pared 2 bases from V and 8 bases from J, leaving 10 bases between. CDR3 sequence (DNA): TGTGCCAGCAGTGAACGCCGAATAGATTCACCCCTCCACTTT. This sequence encodes CASSERRIDSPLHF.

The V and J genes are TRBV9 and TRBJ2-1, with D unresolved. Deletions cut 0 bases from V and 6 bases from J, with 7 bases between. The length of the CDR3 is 13 residues. From germline, CDR1 is SGDLS and CDR2 YYNGEE. The CDR3 DNA is TGTGCCAGCAGCGTAGGTGAACTCAATGAGCAGTTCTTC. Translated: CASSVGELNEQFF.

The V call is TRBV28, the J call TRBJ1-2, with D perhaps TRBD1 (5 bases). This CDR3 contains 13 residues. V lost 7 bases and J 6 bases, leaving 15 bases between the germline ends. The germline gives CDR1 MDHEN, CDR2 SYDVKM. CDR3 nucleotides: TGTGCCAGCACTCAACTCAGGGCCGATGGCTACACCTTC. This sequence encodes CASTQLRADGYTF.

V is TRBV4-1 and J is TRBJ1-3, with D possibly TRBD1 on 5 matching bases. This CDR3 spans 16 amino acids. V was pared by 1 base and J by 0 bases, with 10 bases between. Germline assignment: CDR1 MGHRA and CDR2 YSYEKL. The CDR3 here is CASSQALQVSGNTIYF. Written as DNA, the CDR3 is TGCGCCAGCAGCCAAGCCCTACAGGTCTCTGGAAACACCATATATTTT.

This clone is a singleton in its sample. The chain carries TRBV24-1 and TRBJ1-2, with D maybe TRBD1 (6 bases). The CDR3 spans 17 residues. Between the trimmed V and J ends, which lost 4 bases and 4 bases, there was a span of 21 bases. The germline V gene encodes CDR1 KGHDR and CDR2 SFDVKD. Here the CDR3 reads CATSDSKTGSALYGYTF. DNA of the CDR3: TGTGCCACCAGTGACTCTAAAACAGGGTCAGCGCTCTATGGCTACACCTTC.

V usage is TRBV11-2 and J usage is TRBJ1-6; D remains ambiguous. Germline V gene lookup returns CDR1 SGHAT and CDR2 FQNNGV. The CDR3 runs to 11 residues. Deletions cut 5 bases from V and 9 bases from J, with 5 bases between. The CDR3 DNA reads TGTGCCAGCAGCCGCGGTTCACCCCTCCACTTT. Amino acid sequence: CASSRGSPLHF. The entire variable domain, with the rest obtained from reference TRBV11-2 and TRBJ1-6, is as follows: EAGVAQSPRYKIIEKRQSVAFWCNPISGHATLYWYQQILGQGPKLLIQFQNNGVVDDSQLPKDRFSAERLKGVDSTLKIQPAKLEDSAVYLCASSRGSPLHFGNGTRLTVT.

This chain's CDR3 is CASRPSGGTLHF. The CDR3 DNA reads TGTGCCAGCAGACCTTCCGGGGGGACCCTCCACTTT. The chain employs TRBV27 and TRBJ1-6, with a weak D call TRBD1 (5 bases). V was shortened by 6 bases and J by 14 bases, with 14 bases between the two germline ends. The CDR3 runs 12 residues. Germline CDR1 and CDR2: MNHEY and SMNVEV (reference sequence).

This clone has only a few counts. The chain recombines TRBV9 with TRBJ1-3, with a possible D match to TRBD1 (5 bases). This CDR3 is 19 amino acids long. Per the germline V gene, CDR1 is SGDLS and CDR2 is YYNGEE. V was cut by 1 base and J by 0 bases, with 20 bases left in between. The CDR3 region is CASSVSPDSPSFSGNTIYF. CDR3 nucleotide sequence: TGTGCCAGCAGCGTATCCCCCGACAGTCCCTCCTTCTCTGGAAACACCATATATTTT. Full variable domain (missing parts from reference TRBV9 and TRBJ1-3): DSGVTQTPKHLITATGQRVTLRCSPRSGDLSVYWYQQSLDQGLQFLIQYYNGEERAKGNILERFSAQQFPDLHSELNLSSLELGDSALYFCASSVSPDSPSFSGNTIYFGEGSWLTVV.

This chain connects TRBV10-3 to TRBJ2-1; TRBD2 aligns across 10 bases. The CDR3 extends over 14 amino acids. Germline CDR1 ENHRY, CDR2 SYGVKD. With 10 bases clipped from V and 5 bases from J, the junction kept 8 bases outside the gene matches. This chain's CDR3 is CATATSGVDNEQFF. The DNA for the CDR3 is TGTGCCACCGCAACTAGCGGGGTCGACAATGAGCAGTTCTTC.

This chain links TRBV27 with TRBJ1-4, with unresolved D. Germline V gene sequence: CDR1 MNHEY, CDR2 SMNVEV (reference sequence). The CDR3 totals 13 residues. V was pared by 8 bases and J by 8 bases, with 15 bases between. The CDR3 loop is CASGRVAGEKLFF. The CDR3 nucleotides are TGTGCCAGCGGGCGGGTGGCCGGCGAAAAACTGTTTTTT.

This clone occurred once. The rearrangement joins TRBV13 to TRBJ2-5, with TRBD1 matching over 7 bases. Germline CDR1 and CDR2: PRHDT and FYEKMQ (reference sequence). J lost 5 bases, V lost 5 bases, and 11 bases had no gene match. The CDR3 extends over 15 amino acids. CDR3 amino acids: CASSTQTGYTETQYF. The CDR3 DNA reads as TGTGCCAGCAGCACCCAGACAGGGTATACGGAGACCCAGTACTTC.

The chain is built from TRBV3-1 (or the pseudogene TRBV3-2) and TRBJ2-3; a weak D match, TRBD2 (6 bases). Germline V CDR1 and CDR2: LGHDT, YNNKEL (reference sequence). The CDR3 is 15 residues long. V was clipped by 2 bases and J by 1 base, with 10 bases between them. The CDR3 spells CASSQMSSGTDTQYF. The CDR3 nucleotides read TGTGCCAGCAGCCAAATGTCTAGCGGCACAGATACGCAGTATTTT.

The chain couples TRBV11-3 to TRBJ1-1, with 8 bases aligning to TRBD1. V shed 3 bases and J 2 bases; nucleotides not matched to a gene: 2. Germline V gene data show CDR1 as SGHNT and CDR2 as YENEEA. The CDR3 loop spans 14 amino acids. CDR3 in DNA: TGTGCCAGCAGCTTCAGGGGGCAAAACACTGAAGCTTTCTTT. Its translation is CASSFRGQNTEAFF.

The chain joins TRBV11-3 to TRBJ1-4, with 7 nucleotides matching TRBD1. Germline lookup yields CDR1 SGHNT and CDR2 YENEEA. Losses at the gene ends were 8 bases for V and 7 bases for J; bases not matched to a gene: 13. The CDR3 is made up of 15 amino acids. For the CDR3, the DNA is TGTGCCAGCGGTGCTAGAGGGGGCGGAACTGAAAAACTGTTTTTT. Protein sequence: CASGARGGGTEKLFF.

On this clone itself: Other DNA sequences of this sample code for an identical CDR3. The chain combines TRBV3-1 (or the pseudogene TRBV3-2) with TRBJ1-1, with D unresolved. CDR3 length: 11 residues. The V gene's germline CDR1 is LGHDT and CDR2 YNNKEL (reference sequence). Trimming left V 1 base short and J 11 bases short, with 8 bases between. The CDR3 loop is CASSQAGEAFF. The CDR3 DNA follows: TGTGCCAGCAGCCAAGCCGGGGAGGCTTTCTTT.

The sample holds one count of this clone. This chain joins TRBV6-5 and TRBJ1-1, with 9 bases identical to TRBD1. This CDR3 is built from 15 residues. The ends lost 4 bases at V and 0 bases at J; junction bases unmatched: 3. CDR1 is MNHEY and CDR2 is SVGAGI in the germline V gene. CDR3 sequence: CASSWTGALNTEAFF. CDR3 bases: TGTGCCAGCAGTTGGACAGGGGCTTTGAACACTGAAGCTTTCTTT.

The CDR3 reads CASSPGTGGYEQYF. CDR3 bases: TGTGCCAGCAGCCCCGGGACAGGGGGTTACGAGCAGTACTTC. V is TRBV3-1 (or the pseudogene TRBV3-2) and J is TRBJ2-7; 11 bases align to TRBD1. V shed 4 bases, J shed 4 bases, and the junction held 3 bases outside the gene matches. The germline V gene has CDR1 LGHDT and CDR2 YNNKEL (reference sequence). The CDR3 sequence is 14 residues long.

The sample holds a few counts of this clone. V usage is TRBV11-2 and J usage is TRBJ1-4; D is possibly TRBD1 (6 bases). The CDR3 runs 15 residues. Germline V gene lookup returns CDR1 SGHAT and CDR2 FQNNGV. The V end lost 2 bases, the J end lost 5 bases, and 12 bases lay between the germline ends. The chain's CDR3 is CASSLQAGQNEKLFF. The CDR3 nucleotides read TGTGCCAGCAGCTTACAGGCCGGACAGAATGAAAAACTGTTTTTT.

This chain uses TRBV20-1 with TRBJ1-1; 7 nucleotides agree with TRBD1. Germline loops: CDR1 DFQATT, CDR2 SNEGSKA (reference sequence). The CDR3 contains 11 residues. V shed 3 bases, J shed 8 bases, and the junction held 3 bases outside the gene matches. The CDR3 bases are TGCAGTGCTAGTAGGACAGGAGAAGCTTTCTTT. Its translation is CSASRTGEAFF.

This clone occurred once. J is TRBJ1-2 and V is TRBV12-3 or TRBV12-4, with D possibly TRBD1 on 6 matching bases. V dropped 5 bases and J dropped 5 bases, with 12 bases sitting between them. The CDR3 consists of 13 residues. The CDR3 DNA reads as TGTGCCAGCAGTCGAACTCAGGGGTATGGCTACACCTTC. It codes for CASSRTQGYGYTF.

This rearrangement joins TRBV19 to TRBJ2-1; 9 bases agree with TRBD1. Germline V gene data show CDR1 as LNHDA and CDR2 as SQIVND (reference sequence). V gave up 4 bases and J gave up 9 bases; unmatched junction bases: 10. CDR3 length equals 15 residues. The CDR3 region is CASSRRQGDVSEQFF. The CDR3 DNA reads TGTGCCAGTAGTAGGAGACAGGGGGATGTAAGTGAGCAGTTCTTC.